These 11 T cell receptor beta chains were all obtained from the same sample, sequenced in a study of early T cells in non-severe SARS-CoV-2 infection. TCRdb re-analysed the 5' RACE reads in MiXCR, keeping a single row per CDR3 protein. The table has under 70,000 distinct CDR3 sequences, approximately 6.1% seen once. The source material was whole blood, sampled at baseline. The receptors here all came from an adult who was a healthcare worker with PCR-confirmed SARS-CoV-2 infection or an uninfected control (not recorded which).

This clonotype was detected many times. The chain has TRBV9 and TRBJ2-5; 8 bases map to TRBD2. Germline assignment: CDR1 SGDLS and CDR2 YYNGEE. This CDR3 is 16 amino acids long. With 2 bases clipped from V and 2 bases from J, the junction kept 8 bases outside the gene matches. In DNA form, the CDR3 reads TGTGCCAGCAGCGTCCTTCTTAGCGGGGATCAAGAGACCCAGTACTTC. As protein: CASSVLLSGDQETQYF.

V and J are TRBV28 and TRBJ1-6; no clear D gene. With 7 bases removed from V and 10 bases from J, the gap between germline ends came to 11 bases. Looked up from germline, CDR1 is MDHEN and CDR2 is SYDVKM. CDR3 length equals 12 residues. CDR3 nucleotides: TGTGCCAGCAAAACGGGTCCGTCACCCCTCCACTTT. It codes for CASKTGPSPLHF. The full variable domain, completed using reference TRBV28 and TRBJ1-6, is DVKVTQSSRYLVKRTGEKVFLECVQDMDHENMFWYRQDPGLGLRLIYFSYDVKMKEKGDIPEGYSVSREKKERFSLILESASTNQTSMYLCASKTGPSPLHFGNGTRLTVT.

This clonotype was detected only a few times. The chain joins TRBV19 to TRBJ1-4; 8 bases agree with TRBD1. The CDR3 sequence is 14 residues long. The V gene end was trimmed by 5 bases and the J gene end by 6 bases; junction bases not matched to a gene: 5. Germline V gives CDR1 LNHDA, CDR2 SQIVND (reference sequence). CDR3 sequence: CASSVGQADEKLFF. The DNA for the CDR3 is TGTGCCAGTAGTGTGGGACAGGCTGATGAAAAACTGTTTTTT.

Many counts were recorded for this clonotype. This chain links TRBV29-1 with TRBJ2-7, with D possibly TRBD2 on 6 matching bases. Germline V CDR1 and CDR2: SQVTM, ANQGSEA. Trimming removed 4 bases from V and 5 bases from J, with 12 bases in between. This CDR3 is built from 12 residues. The CDR3 DNA sequence: TGCAGCGTTGTACCCGGGAGCCACGAGCAGTACTTC. Its translation is CSVVPGSHEQYF.

This clonotype appeared many times. The V call is TRBV7-9, the J call TRBJ2-1; D gene uncertain. The germline CDR1 and CDR2 sequences are SEHNR and FQNEAQ (reference sequence). V shed 5 bases and J shed 0 bases, with 11 bases lying between them. This CDR3 contains 15 residues. The CDR3 DNA reads TGTGCCAGCAGCCCAGGACGGAGCTCCTACAATGAGCAGTTCTTC. Encoded protein: CASSPGRSSYNEQFF.

The table lists this clonotype with a few counts. The V call is TRBV20-1, the J call TRBJ1-2; 10 positions match TRBD1. After removal of 2 bases from V and 1 base from J, the junction contained 10 bases not matched to a gene. Looked up from germline, CDR1 is DFQATT and CDR2 is SNEGSKA (reference sequence). The CDR3 length is 17 residues. The CDR3 coding sequence is TGCAGTGCTAGACCCCCGGGACAGGGGTTAAATAACTATGGCTACACCTTC. This codes for CSARPPGQGLNNYGYTF.

This clonotype was seen a few times. The chain recombines TRBV5-1 with TRBJ1-1; 7 bases align to TRBD1. The CDR3 is 14 amino acids. Trimming removed 4 bases from V and 4 bases from J; junction bases left unmatched: 7. Germline CDR1 and CDR2: SGHRS and YFSETQ. The DNA of the CDR3 is TGCGCCAGCAGCCCTAGACAGGGAAGCACTGAAGCTTTCTTT. Its protein is CASSPRQGSTEAFF.

This clonotype has ten or more counts. The chain is built from TRBV3-1 and TRBJ1-1; D not certain. Germline V lookup: CDR1 LGHDT, CDR2 YNNKEL (reference sequence). This CDR3 region has 14 residues. V lost 0 bases to trimming and J lost 12 bases, with 17 bases between them. The CDR3 nucleotides are TGTGCCAGCAGCCAAGATCCCGGGGTGCCGGTAACTTTCTTT. This translates into CASSQDPGVPVTFF.

The chain has TRBV6-2 or TRBV6-3 and TRBJ1-1, with no clear D. The CDR3 runs 11 residues. CDR1 is MNHEY, CDR2 SVGEGT, per germline. CDR3 residues: CAISYQTEAFF. For the CDR3, the DNA is TGTGCTATTAGCTATCAGACCGAAGCTTTCTTT.

The chain joins TRBV27 to TRBJ1-2; D is unresolved. Trimming shortened V by 2 bases and J by 3 bases, and 22 bases separated the two germline ends. Looked up from germline, CDR1 is MNHEY and CDR2 is SMNVEV (reference sequence). This CDR3 has 18 residues. CDR3 in amino acids: CASSLLPSGRAGDYGYTF. In DNA form, the CDR3 reads TGTGCCAGCAGTTTACTCCCCTCGGGGAGGGCGGGTGACTATGGCTACACCTTC.

There are many counts of this clonotype. The J gene is TRBJ2-7, the V gene TRBV7-8; D gene ambiguous. Looked up from germline, CDR1 is SGHVS and CDR2 is FQNEAQ. The CDR3 contains 14 residues. Trimming removed 5 bases at V and 0 bases at J, with 11 bases between. CDR3 in DNA: TGTGCCAGCAGCCCCGTTCTGTCCTCCTACGAGCAGTACTTC. This encodes CASSPVLSSYEQYF.